This entry describes one TCR beta chain. The antigen remains undetermined. The CDR3 has 14 amino acids. CDR1 and CDR2 (germline): SGDLS, YYNGEE. The ends were cut back, 4 bases at V and 6 bases at J, with 14 bases in the middle. The protocol was immunoSEQ multiplex PCR, while the TCRdb copy is restricted to in-frame clones and leaves out a portion. The sample includes 250,000 to 350,000 clones, more than 70% of them seen just once. The data were obtained in a study of cytotoxic CD8 clonotypes in ibrutinib-treated CLL. As for the study in general: Partial response occurred in roughly 25 patients and complete response in 2; at median around 66 months, about 14 remained remitted and 12 progressed. Study-level results: The study found baseline clonality above age-matched healthy donors, tracking circulating CD8+ T-cell counts.

The clonotype comes from a human donor with chronic lymphocytic leukemia. The V gene is TRBV9, the J gene TRBJ1-5, with D maybe TRBD1 (6 bases). The sample was PBMCs, taken at disease progression, from a patient treated with ibrutinib. The CDR3, as DNA: TGTGCCAGCAGCAAAGGGGGGGGCAGTCAGCCCCAGCATTTT. Protein product: CASSKGGGSQPQHF.